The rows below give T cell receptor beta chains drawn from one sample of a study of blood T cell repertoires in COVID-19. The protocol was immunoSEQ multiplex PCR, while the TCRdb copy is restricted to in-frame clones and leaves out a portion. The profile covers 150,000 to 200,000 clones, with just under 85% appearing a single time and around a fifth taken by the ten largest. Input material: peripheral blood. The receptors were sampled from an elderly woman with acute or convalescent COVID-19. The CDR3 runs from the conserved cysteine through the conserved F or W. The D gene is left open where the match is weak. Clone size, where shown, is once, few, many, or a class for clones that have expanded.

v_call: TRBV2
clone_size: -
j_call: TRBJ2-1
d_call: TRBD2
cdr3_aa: CAIPTSDFYNEQFF
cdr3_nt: TGTGCCATCCCGACTAGCGATTTCTACAATGAGCAGTTCTTC

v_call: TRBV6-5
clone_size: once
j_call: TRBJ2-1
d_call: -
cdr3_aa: CASSRGGSSYNEQFF
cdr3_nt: TGTGCCAGCAGTAGGGGGGGGAGCTCCTACAATGAGCAGTTCTTC

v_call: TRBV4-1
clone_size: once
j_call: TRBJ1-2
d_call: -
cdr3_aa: CASSHPDSPLYYGYTF
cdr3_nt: TGCGCCAGCAGCCATCCCGACAGTCCCCTCTACTATGGCTACACCTTC

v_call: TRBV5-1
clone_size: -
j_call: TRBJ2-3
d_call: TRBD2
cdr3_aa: CASSPSGADTQYF
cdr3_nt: TGCGCCAGCAGTCCTAGCGGGGCAGATACGCAGTATTTT

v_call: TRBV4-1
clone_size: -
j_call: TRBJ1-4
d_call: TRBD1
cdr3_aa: CASLDRGREKLFF
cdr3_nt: TGCGCCAGCCTGGACAGGGGCCGAGAAAAACTGTTTTTT

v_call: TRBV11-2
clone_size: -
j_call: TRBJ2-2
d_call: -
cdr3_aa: CASSFLNTGELFF
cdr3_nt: TGTGCCAGCAGCTTCCTCAACACCGGGGAGCTGTTTTTT

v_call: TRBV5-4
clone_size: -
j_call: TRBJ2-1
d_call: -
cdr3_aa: CASSLSSGRNNEQFF
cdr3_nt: TGTGCCAGCAGCTTGAGTAGCGGCAGAAACAATGAGCAGTTCTTC

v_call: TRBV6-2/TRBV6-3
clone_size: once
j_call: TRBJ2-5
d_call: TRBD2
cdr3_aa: CASSYKAGAWETQYF
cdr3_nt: TGTGCCAGCAGTTATAAGGCGGGAGCTTGGGAGACCCAGTACTTC

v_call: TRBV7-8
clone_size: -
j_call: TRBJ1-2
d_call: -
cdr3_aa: CASTLIQGMGYTF
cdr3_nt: TGTGCCAGCACCCTAATACAGGGCATGGGCTACACCTTC

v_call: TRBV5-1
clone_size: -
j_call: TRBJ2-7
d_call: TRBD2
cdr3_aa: CASSLGLAGNLNYEQYF
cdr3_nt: TGCGCCAGCAGCTTGGGCCTAGCGGGAAATCTTAACTACGAGCAGTACTTC

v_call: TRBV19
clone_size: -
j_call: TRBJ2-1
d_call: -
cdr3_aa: CASSLAQNSYNEQFF
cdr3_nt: TGTGCCAGTAGTTTAGCACAGAACTCCTACAATGAGCAGTTCTTC

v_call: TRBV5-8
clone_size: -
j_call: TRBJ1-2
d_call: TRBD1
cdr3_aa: CASSRTGGSGYTF
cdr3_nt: TGTGCCAGCAGCCGGACAGGGGGTAGTGGCTACACCTTC

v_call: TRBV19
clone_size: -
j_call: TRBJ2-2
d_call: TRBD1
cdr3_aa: CASSARQGRTGELFF
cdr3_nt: TGTGCCAGTAGTGCCCGACAGGGCCGCACCGGGGAGCTGTTTTTT

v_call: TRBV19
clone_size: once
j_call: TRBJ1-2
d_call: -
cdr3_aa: CASSKTGGKGNGYTF
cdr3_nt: TGTGCCAGTAGTAAGACCGGGGGGAAGGGAAATGGCTACACCTTC

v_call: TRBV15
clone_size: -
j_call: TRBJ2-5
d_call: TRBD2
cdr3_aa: CATSRDFGLGGQYF
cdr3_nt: TGTGCCACCAGCAGAGATTTCGGACTAGGAGGCCAGTACTTC

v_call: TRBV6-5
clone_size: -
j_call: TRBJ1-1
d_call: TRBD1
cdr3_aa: CASSSGQGLLGSEAFF
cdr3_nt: TGTGCCAGCAGTTCCGGACAGGGTCTCCTTGGGTCTGAAGCTTTCTTT

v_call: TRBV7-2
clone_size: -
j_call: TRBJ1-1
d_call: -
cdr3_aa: CASSLIGGVNTEAFF
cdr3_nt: TGTGCCAGCAGCCTCATCGGGGGAGTGAACACTGAAGCTTTCTTT

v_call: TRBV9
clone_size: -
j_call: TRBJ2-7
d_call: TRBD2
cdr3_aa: CASSFNPGTSGTEGSYEQYF
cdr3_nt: TGTGCCAGCAGCTTCAACCCCGGGACTAGCGGGACAGAGGGGTCCTACGAGCAGTACTTC

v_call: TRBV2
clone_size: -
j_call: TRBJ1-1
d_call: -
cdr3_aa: CASSVQVPGRTEAFF
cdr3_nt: TGTGCCAGCAGCGTCCAGGTACCAGGAAGGACTGAAGCTTTCTTT

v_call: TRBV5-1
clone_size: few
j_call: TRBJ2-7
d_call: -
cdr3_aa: CASSFRGYEQYF
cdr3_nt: TGCGCCAGCAGTTTCAGGGGCTACGAGCAGTACTTC

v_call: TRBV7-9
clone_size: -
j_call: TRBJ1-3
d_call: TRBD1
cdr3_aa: CASSLAGTVGSGNTIYF
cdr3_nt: TGTGCCAGCAGCTTGGCCGGGACAGTTGGCTCTGGAAACACCATATATTTT

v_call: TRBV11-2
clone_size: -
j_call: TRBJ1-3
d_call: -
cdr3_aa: CASSLVLSGNTIYF
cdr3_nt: TGTGCCAGCAGCTTAGTCTTATCTGGAAACACCATATATTTT

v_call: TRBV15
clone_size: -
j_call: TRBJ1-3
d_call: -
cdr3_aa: CATSTGQNAGNTIYF
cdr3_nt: TGTGCCACCAGCACGGGACAAAACGCTGGAAACACCATATATTTT

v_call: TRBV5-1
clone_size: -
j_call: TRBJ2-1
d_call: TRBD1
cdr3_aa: CASSNMAGGAGNEQFF
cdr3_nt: TGCGCCAGCAGCAATATGGCAGGGGGTGCGGGCAATGAGCAGTTCTTC

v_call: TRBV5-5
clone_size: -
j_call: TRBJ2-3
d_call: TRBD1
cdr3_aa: CASSSEGQGPDTQYF
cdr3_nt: TGTGCCAGCAGTTCCGAGGGACAGGGGCCAGATACGCAGTATTTT

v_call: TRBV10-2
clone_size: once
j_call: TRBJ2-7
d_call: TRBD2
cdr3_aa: CAVAGQREHEQYF
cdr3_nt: TGCGCCGTAGCCGGCCAGCGGGAGCATGAGCAGTACTTC

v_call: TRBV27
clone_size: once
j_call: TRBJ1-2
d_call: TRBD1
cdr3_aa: CASSLRRDRLFSYGYTF
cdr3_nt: TGTGCCAGCAGTTTAAGGCGGGACAGGCTTTTTAGCTATGGCTACACCTTC

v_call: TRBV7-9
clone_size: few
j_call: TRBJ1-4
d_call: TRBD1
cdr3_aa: CASSFPTGVEKEKLFF
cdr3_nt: TGTGCCAGCAGCTTCCCCACAGGGGTTGAAAAGGAAAAACTGTTTTTT

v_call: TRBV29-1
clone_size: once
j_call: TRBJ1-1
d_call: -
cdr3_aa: CSSYGVGTEAFF
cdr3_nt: TGCAGCAGCTACGGGGTTGGCACTGAAGCTTTCTTT

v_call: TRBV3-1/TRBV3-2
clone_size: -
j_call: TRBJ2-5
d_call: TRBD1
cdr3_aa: CASSPSRDRFWYQETQYF
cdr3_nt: TGTGCCAGCAGCCCGTCCCGGGACAGGTTTTGGTACCAAGAGACCCAGTACTTC

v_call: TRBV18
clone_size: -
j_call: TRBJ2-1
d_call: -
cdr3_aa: CASSPGGGPTYNEQFF
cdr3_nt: TGTGCCAGCTCACCTGGTGGGGGCCCGACCTACAATGAGCAGTTCTTC

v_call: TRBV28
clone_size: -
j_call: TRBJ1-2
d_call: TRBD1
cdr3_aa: CASSTGQGRAGYTF
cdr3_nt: TGTGCCAGCAGCACCGGACAGGGCCGGGCCGGCTACACCTTC

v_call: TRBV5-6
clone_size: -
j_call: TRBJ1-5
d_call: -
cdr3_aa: CASSTGGLGNQPQHF
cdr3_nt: TGTGCCAGCAGCACGGGGGGCTTGGGCAATCAGCCCCAGCATTTT

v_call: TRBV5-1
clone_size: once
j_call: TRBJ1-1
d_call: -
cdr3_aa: CASSAWTSYEAFF
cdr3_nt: TGCGCCAGCAGCGCATGGACATCTTATGAAGCTTTCTTT

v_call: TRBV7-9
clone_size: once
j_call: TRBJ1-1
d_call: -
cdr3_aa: CASSAPGAEAFF
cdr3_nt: TGTGCCAGCAGCGCACCAGGGGCTGAAGCTTTCTTT

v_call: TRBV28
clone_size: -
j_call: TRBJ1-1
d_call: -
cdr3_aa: CASSFNRVGPRSTEAFF
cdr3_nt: TGTGCCAGCAGTTTTAACAGGGTGGGTCCCCGGAGCACTGAAGCTTTCTTT

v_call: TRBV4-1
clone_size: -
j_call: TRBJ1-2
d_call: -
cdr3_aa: CASSQVPAVNYGYTF
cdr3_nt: TGCGCCAGCAGCCAAGTACCAGCGGTTAACTATGGCTACACCTTC

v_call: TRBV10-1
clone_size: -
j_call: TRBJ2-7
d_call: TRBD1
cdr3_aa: CASSRDRVEQYF
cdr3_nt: TGCGCCAGCAGTCGAGACAGGGTTGAGCAGTACTTC

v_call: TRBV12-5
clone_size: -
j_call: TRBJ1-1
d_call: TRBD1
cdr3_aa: CASGLAKGTGTEAFF
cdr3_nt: TGTGCTAGTGGTTTGGCGAAAGGGACAGGGACTGAAGCTTTCTTT

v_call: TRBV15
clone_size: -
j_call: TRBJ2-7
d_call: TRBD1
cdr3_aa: CATSIRQGQSYEQYF
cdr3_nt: TGTGCCACCAGCATTAGACAGGGCCAGTCCTACGAGCAGTACTTC

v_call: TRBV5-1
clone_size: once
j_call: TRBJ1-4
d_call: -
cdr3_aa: CASSETDNEKLFF
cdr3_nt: TGCGCCAGCAGCGAAACAGATAATGAAAAACTGTTTTTT

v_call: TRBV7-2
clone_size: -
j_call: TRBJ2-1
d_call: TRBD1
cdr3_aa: CASSLVDRDRNNEQFF
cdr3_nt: TGTGCCAGCAGCTTAGTAGACAGGGATCGGAACAATGAGCAGTTCTTC

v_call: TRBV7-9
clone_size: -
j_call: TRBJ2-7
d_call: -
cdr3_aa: CASSVISGAGYEQYF
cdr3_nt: TGTGCCAGCAGCGTGATTAGCGGAGCAGGCTACGAGCAGTACTTC

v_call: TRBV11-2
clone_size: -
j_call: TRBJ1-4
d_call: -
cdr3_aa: CASSWGRTTNEKLFF
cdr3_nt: TGTGCCAGCAGCTGGGGCCGCACAACTAATGAAAAACTGTTTTTT

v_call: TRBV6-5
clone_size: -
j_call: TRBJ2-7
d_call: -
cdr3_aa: CASSRYEQYF
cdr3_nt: TGTGCCAGCAGCCGCTACGAGCAGTACTTC

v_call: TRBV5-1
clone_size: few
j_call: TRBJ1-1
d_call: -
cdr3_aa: CASSLGRETEAFF
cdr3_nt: TGCGCCAGCAGCTTGGGGAGGGAGACTGAAGCTTTCTTT

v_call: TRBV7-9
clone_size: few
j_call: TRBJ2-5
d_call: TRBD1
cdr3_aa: CASSDRGQETQYF
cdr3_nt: TGTGCCAGCAGCGACAGGGGGCAGGAGACCCAGTACTTC

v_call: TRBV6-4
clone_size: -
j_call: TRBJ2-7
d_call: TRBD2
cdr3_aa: CASSEVGRDYEQYF
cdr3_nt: TGTGCCAGCAGTGAAGTAGGGAGGGACTACGAGCAGTACTTC